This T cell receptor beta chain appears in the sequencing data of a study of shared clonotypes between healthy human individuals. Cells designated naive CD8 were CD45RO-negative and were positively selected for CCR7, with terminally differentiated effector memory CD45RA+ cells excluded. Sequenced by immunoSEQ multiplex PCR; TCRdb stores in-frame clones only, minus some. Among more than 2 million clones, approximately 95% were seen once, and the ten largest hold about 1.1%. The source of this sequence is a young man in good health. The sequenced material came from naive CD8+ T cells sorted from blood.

CDR3 sequence (DNA): TGTGCCAGCTCCACCGGAATAGACAGTTATAATTCACCCCTCCACTTT. The encoded protein is CASSTGIDSYNSPLHF. The chain is built from TRBV7-9 and TRBJ1-6; maybe TRBD1 (5 bases). Germline CDR1 is SEHNR and CDR2 is FQNEAQ (reference sequence). The CDR3 has 16 amino acids. V shed 8 bases and J shed 4 bases, with 18 bases lying between them. Full variable domain (missing parts from reference TRBV7-9 and TRBJ1-6): DTGVSQNPRHKITKRGQNVTFRCDPISEHNRLYWYRQTLGQGPEFLTYFQNEAQLEKSRLLSDRFSAERPKGSFSTLEIQRTEQGDSAMYLCASSTGIDSYNSPLHFGNGTRLTVT.